The 13 T cell receptor beta chains in this list originate from one sample, sequenced in a study of cytomegalovirus exposure and HLA in healthy donors. 60 Vbeta and 13 Jbeta primers were used in PCR. Measured with immunoSEQ multiplex PCR; TCRdb has only the in-frame clones, and not every one. The sample data list tens of thousands of clones. Sample: PBMCs. The receptors here all came from a man in his fifties or sixties in good health and CMV-seronegative.

This chain links TRBV7-9 with TRBJ1-1; D possibly corresponds to TRBD1 (6 bases). There are 19 residues in the CDR3. Trimming took 0 bases from V and 1 from J, leaving 21 bases between them. CDR1 is SEHNR, CDR2 FQNEAQ, per germline (reference sequence). The CDR3 region has the DNA TGTGCCAGCAGCTTAGCGCTAAGGGACACCTCCATTAGGAACACTGAAGCTTTCTTT. It yields the protein CASSLALRDTSIRNTEAFF.

The V gene is TRBV13, the J gene TRBJ2-5; TRBD2 matches 13 bases. The CDR3 has 16 residues. Trimming took 4 bases from V and 5 from J; bases not matched to a gene: 7. Germline lookup yields CDR1 PRHDT and CDR2 FYEKMQ (reference sequence). The CDR3 sequence is CASSSTSGGASETQYF. The DNA for the CDR3 is TGTGCCAGCAGCTCAACTAGCGGGGGGGCCAGTGAGACCCAGTACTTC.

J is TRBJ1-4 and V is TRBV5-5, with D possibly matching TRBD1 (5 bases). Germline CDR1 and CDR2: SGHKS and YYEKEE (reference sequence). Between the trimmed V and J ends, which lost 2 bases and 8 bases, there was a span of 13 bases. The CDR3 has 14 residues. CDR3 nucleotide sequence: TGTGCCAGCAGCTTAGGAAGGACAACCGAAAAACTGTTTTTT. Translated, it gives CASSLGRTTEKLFF.

The chain links TRBV6-1 to TRBJ2-5, with 10 bases that match TRBD1. The germline V gene has CDR1 MNHNS and CDR2 SASEGT. This CDR3 spans 13 amino acids. V dropped 8 bases and J dropped 4; count of bases not matched to a gene: 4. The CDR3 protein is CASGQGVLETQYF. The CDR3 region has the DNA TGTGCCAGCGGACAGGGGGTCCTAGAGACCCAGTACTTC.

The chain combines TRBV5-6 with TRBJ1-5; TRBD1 might be the D (5 bases). The CDR3 is 12 residues long. In germline, CDR1 is SGHDT, CDR2 YYEEEE. V was cut by 0 bases and J by 7 bases, with 5 bases left in between. CDR3 sequence: CASSLGQQPQHF. As DNA, the CDR3 is TGTGCCAGCAGCTTGGGACAGCAGCCCCAGCATTTT. Complete variable domain (other parts from reference TRBV5-6 and TRBJ1-5): DAGVTQSPTHLIKTRGQQVTLRCSPKSGHDTVSWYQQALGQGPQFIFQYYEEEERQRGNFPDRFSGHQFPNYSSELNVNALLLGDSALYLCASSLGQQPQHFGDGTRLSIL.

For the CDR3, the DNA is TGTGCCAGCAGCCAGGACGGACAGGGGGTCGGTGATACGCAGTATTTT. As protein: CASSQDGQGVGDTQYF. This chain joins TRBV11-3 and TRBJ2-3, with TRBD1 matching over 10 bases. Trimming removed 5 bases from V and 6 bases from J; junction bases left unmatched: 11. The CDR3 sequence is 16 residues long. Germline V gene data show CDR1 as SGHNT and CDR2 as YENEEA.

The chain has TRBV9 and TRBJ2-1; TRBD2 might be the D (6 bases). Germline CDR1 and CDR2: SGDLS and YYNGEE. V lost 2 bases and J 7 bases, leaving 22 bases between the germline ends. This CDR3 is built from 17 residues. The CDR3 region has the DNA TGTGCCAGCAGCGTCGGGGACTTGTCAACTCTGAGGAATGAGCAGTTCTTC. This encodes CASSVGDLSTLRNEQFF.

V and J are TRBV27 and TRBJ1-5; 7 bases fit TRBD1. The V segment lost 6 bases and the J segment 3 bases; nucleotides outside the gene matches: 2. The CDR3 has 13 residues. CDR1 MNHEY and CDR2 SMNVEV come from the germline V gene (reference sequence). This chain's CDR3 is CASRGQINQPQHF. The CDR3 DNA is TGTGCCAGCAGGGGACAGATCAATCAGCCCCAGCATTTT.

This sequence joins TRBV10-1 and TRBJ2-7, with TRBD2 as a possible D gene (5 bases). The germline V gene has CDR1 WNHNN and CDR2 SYGVQD (reference sequence). This CDR3 spans 16 amino acids. V lost 0 bases and J lost 2, with 14 bases in between. CDR3 amino acids: CASSESAGSFPYEQYF. The CDR3 DNA follows: TGCGCCAGCAGTGAGTCGGCGGGCAGTTTCCCCTACGAGCAGTACTTC.

In regard to this clone: Additional DNA sequences in this sample encode the identical CDR3. The gene calls are TRBV5-4 and TRBJ1-5; no clear D. V gave up 2 bases and J gave up 1 base, with 7 bases separating them. Germline-derived CDR1 and CDR2 are SGHNT and YYREEE (reference sequence). The CDR3 sequence is 14 residues long. The CDR3 sequence is CASSLAGSNQPQHF. For the CDR3, the DNA is TGTGCCAGCAGCTTAGCCGGGAGCAATCAGCCCCAGCATTTT.

This chain links TRBV28 with TRBJ2-5, with 15 bases that match TRBD2. Germline assignment: CDR1 MDHEN and CDR2 SYDVKM. This CDR3 is 23 amino acids long. Trimming removed 7 bases from V and 5 bases from J; junction bases left unmatched: 29. The CDR3 here is CASTPRQGRPRGLAGGPRETQYF. Here the CDR3 DNA reads TGTGCCAGCACTCCCAGACAGGGTCGCCCACGAGGACTAGCGGGGGGGCCGCGGGAGACCCAGTACTTC.

This sequence joins TRBV9 and TRBJ1-2; weak D call: TRBD1 (6 bases). V lost 4 bases to trimming and J lost 0 bases, with 13 bases between them. This CDR3 region has 15 residues. Germline V CDR1 and CDR2: SGDLS, YYNGEE. The CDR3 region has the DNA TGTGCCAGCAGCTTGGACAGCCTCCCTAACTATGGCTACACCTTC. Amino acids: CASSLDSLPNYGYTF.

This rearrangement joins TRBV2 to TRBJ1-1; the D gene is possibly TRBD1 (5 bases). V lost 4 bases and J 3 bases, leaving 9 bases between the germline ends. The length of the CDR3 is 13 residues. CDR1 and CDR2 from the germline V gene are SNHLY and FYNNEI. CDR3 sequence: CASSVGTHTEAFF. CDR3 sequence (DNA): TGTGCCAGCAGTGTCGGGACTCACACTGAAGCTTTCTTT.